These T cell receptor beta chains were read from a single sample in a study of blood T cell repertoires in COVID-19. Only in-frame clones appear in the TCRdb table, and some are missing; sequencing was by immunoSEQ multiplex PCR. The table has roughly 190,000 clones, more than 70% seen once; the top ten hold 8.2%. The sequenced sample was peripheral blood. These TCRs come from a woman aged 55-75 years with acute or convalescent COVID-19. Each CDR3 is given with its conserved first and last residue. The order of the fields is clone size, D gene, V gene, J gene, CDR3 DNA, CDR3 protein. D genes are given only for firm matches. The size of a clone is reported for some rows only, either as once, few or many, or as a class for expanded clones.

many	TRBD1	TRBV7-3	TRBJ1-6	TGTGCCAGCAGCTCCCGGGACAGAAATTCACCCCTCCACTTT	CASSSRDRNSPLHF
NA	TRBD1	TRBV5-4	TRBJ1-3	TGTGCCAGCAGCTCCTGGGGGGACAGGGGCTCTGGAAACACCATATATTTT	CASSSWGDRGSGNTIYF
NA	TRBD2	TRBV3-1/TRBV3-2	TRBJ2-1	TGTGCCAGCAGCCACGCCGGACTAGCGGGAAACCATGAGCAGTTCTTC	CASSHAGLAGNHEQFF
NA	TRBD1	TRBV4-1	TRBJ1-2	TGCGCCAGCAGCCAAGAAGGGGGCGGCCACTATGGCTACACCTTC	CASSQEGGGHYGYTF
NA	NA	TRBV18	TRBJ2-1	TGTGCCAGCTCACCTCAGGGGTTAGATGAGCAGTTCTTC	CASSPQGLDEQFF
NA	NA	TRBV24-1	TRBJ1-1	TGTGCCACCAAAAATGGTGAGGCAGGGGAGGCTTTCTTT	CATKNGEAGEAFF
NA	TRBD2	TRBV7-8	TRBJ2-1	TGTGCCAGCAGCCGCACTAGCGGACCGGACAATGAGCAGTTCTTC	CASSRTSGPDNEQFF
NA	NA	TRBV3-1/TRBV3-2	TRBJ1-2	TGTGCCAGCAGCTTCAGAGCAGAGGAGGGCTACACCTTC	CASSFRAEEGYTF
NA	NA	TRBV27	TRBJ1-5	TGTGCCAGCAGTTTTACGGTCAGGGGACAGCCCCAGCATTTT	CASSFTVRGQPQHF
NA	TRBD1	TRBV30	TRBJ1-6	TGTGCCTGGAGTCTTCCCGGGACAGGGACGCCAGGAGCCAATTCACCCCTCCACTTT	CAWSLPGTGTPGANSPLHF
few	TRBD1	TRBV30	TRBJ1-1	TGTGCCTGGAGTGGCTTCGGGACAGGGATCGGGGGAGCTTTCTTT	CAWSGFGTGIGGAFF
NA	NA	TRBV13	TRBJ1-1	TGTGCCAGCAGCTTGGGCGCTTGGGGGACTAGGAGGACTGAAGCTTTCTTT	CASSLGAWGTRRTEAFF